The present entry profiles one T cell receptor (beta chain) with its context. Its antigen is as yet unknown. These data belong to a study of spatial heterogeneity in lung cancer. About the research overall: Median follow-up for sequenced PBMC samples was roughly 22 months after resection, when such samples existed. Beta-chain sequences consistently outnumbered alpha-chain sequences in detection. The study, taken as a whole, reports: Relative to follow-up, resection was when ubiquitous expanded tumor TCRs appeared more in blood.

With 2 bases removed from V and 1 base from J, the gap between germline ends came to 10 bases. The CDR3 length is 15 residues. CDR1 is MNHNY and CDR2 is SVGAGI in the germline V gene (reference sequence). Time point: blood at routine non-recurrence follow-up after resection. No cells were sorted before sequencing. The whole RNA sequenced was extracted from tumor, nontumor lung or frozen PBMC. Every TCR cDNA molecule carried a tag that served as a unique molecular identifier. TCRdb re-analysed the 5' RACE reads in MiXCR, keeping a single row per CDR3 protein. The repertoire holds about 120,000 distinct CDR3 sequences, with 9% to 15% as singletons.

Sample: PBMCs, taken at follow-up. J is TRBJ2-3 and V is TRBV6-6; tentatively, D is TRBD2 (5 bases). The origin of this receptor is a male donor with early-stage non-small cell lung cancer. The CDR3 protein is CASSYGGSGTDTQYF. The CDR3 region has the DNA TGTGCCAGCAGTTACGGAGGATCCGGCACAGATACGCAGTATTTT.